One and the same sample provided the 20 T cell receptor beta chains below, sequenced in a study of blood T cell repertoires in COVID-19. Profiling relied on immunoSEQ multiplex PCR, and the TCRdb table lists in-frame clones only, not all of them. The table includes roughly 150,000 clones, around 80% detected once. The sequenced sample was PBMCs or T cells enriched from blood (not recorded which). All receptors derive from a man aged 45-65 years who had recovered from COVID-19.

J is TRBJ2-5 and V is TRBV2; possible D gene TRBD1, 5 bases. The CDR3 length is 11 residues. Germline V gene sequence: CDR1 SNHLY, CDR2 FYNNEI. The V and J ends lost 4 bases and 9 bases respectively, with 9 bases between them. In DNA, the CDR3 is TGTGCCAGCAGTGGCGACAGTCCCCAGTACTTC. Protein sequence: CASSGDSPQYF.

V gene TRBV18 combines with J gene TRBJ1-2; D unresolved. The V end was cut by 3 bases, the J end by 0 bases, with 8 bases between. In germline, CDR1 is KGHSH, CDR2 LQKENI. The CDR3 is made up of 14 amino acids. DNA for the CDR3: TGTGCCAGCTCACCTCTGGCCACTAACTATGGCTACACCTTC. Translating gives CASSPLATNYGYTF.

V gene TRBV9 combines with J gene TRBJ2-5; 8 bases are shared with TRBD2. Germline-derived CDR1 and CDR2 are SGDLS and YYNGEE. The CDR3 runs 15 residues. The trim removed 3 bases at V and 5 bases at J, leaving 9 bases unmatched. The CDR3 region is CASSDRDGRGETQYF. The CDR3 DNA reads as TGTGCCAGCAGCGACCGGGACGGGAGGGGGGAGACCCAGTACTTC.

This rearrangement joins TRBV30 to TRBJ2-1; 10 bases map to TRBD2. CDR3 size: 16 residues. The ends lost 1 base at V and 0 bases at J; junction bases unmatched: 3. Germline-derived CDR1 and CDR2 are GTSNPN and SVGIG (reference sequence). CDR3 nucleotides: TGTGCCTGGAGTGATATAGCGGGGGGCTCCTACAATGAGCAGTTCTTC. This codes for CAWSDIAGGSYNEQFF.

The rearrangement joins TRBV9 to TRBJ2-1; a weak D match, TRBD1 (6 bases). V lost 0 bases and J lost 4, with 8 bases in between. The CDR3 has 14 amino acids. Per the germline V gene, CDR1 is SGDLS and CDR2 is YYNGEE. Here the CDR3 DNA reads TGTGCCAGCAGCGTAGGGGACACATACAATGAGCAGTTCTTC. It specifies CASSVGDTYNEQFF.

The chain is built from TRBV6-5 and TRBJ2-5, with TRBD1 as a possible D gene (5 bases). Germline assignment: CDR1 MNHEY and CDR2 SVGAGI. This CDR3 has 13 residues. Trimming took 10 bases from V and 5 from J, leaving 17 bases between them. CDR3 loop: CATSSRVRETQYF. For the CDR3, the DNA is TGTGCCACCTCGTCCAGGGTCCGGGAGACCCAGTACTTC.

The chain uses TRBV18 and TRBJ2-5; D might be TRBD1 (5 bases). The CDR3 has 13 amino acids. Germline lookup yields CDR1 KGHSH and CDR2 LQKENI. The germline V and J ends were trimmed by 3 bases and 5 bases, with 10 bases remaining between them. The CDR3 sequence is CASSPIRVETQYF. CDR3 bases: TGTGCCAGCTCACCCATCAGGGTTGAGACCCAGTACTTC.

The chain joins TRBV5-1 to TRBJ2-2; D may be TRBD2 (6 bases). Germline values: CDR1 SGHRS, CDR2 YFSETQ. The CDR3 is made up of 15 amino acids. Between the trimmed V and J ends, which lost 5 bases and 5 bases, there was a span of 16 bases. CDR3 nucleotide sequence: TGCGCCAGCAGTGCTGAGATGGCGGGGACCGGGGAGCTGTTTTTT. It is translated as CASSAEMAGTGELFF.

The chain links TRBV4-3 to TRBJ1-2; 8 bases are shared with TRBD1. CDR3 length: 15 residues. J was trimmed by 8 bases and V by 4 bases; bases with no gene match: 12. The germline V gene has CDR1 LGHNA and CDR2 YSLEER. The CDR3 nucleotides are TGCGCCAGCAGCCCCAGCAGGACAGGGCTCAGCGGCTACACCTTC. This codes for CASSPSRTGLSGYTF.

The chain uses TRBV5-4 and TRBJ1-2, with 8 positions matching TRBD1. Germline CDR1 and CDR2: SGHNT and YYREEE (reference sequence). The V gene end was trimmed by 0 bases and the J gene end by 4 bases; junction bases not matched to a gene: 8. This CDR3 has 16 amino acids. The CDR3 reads CASSLGGRTGTYGYTF. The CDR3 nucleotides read TGTGCCAGCAGCTTGGGGGGGAGGACAGGGACCTATGGCTACACCTTC.

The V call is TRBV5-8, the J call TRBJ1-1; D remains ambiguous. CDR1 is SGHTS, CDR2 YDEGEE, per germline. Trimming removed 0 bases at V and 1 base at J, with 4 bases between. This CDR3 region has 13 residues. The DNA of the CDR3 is TGTGCCAGCAGCTTGGGAGGGAACACTGAAGCTTTCTTT. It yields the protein CASSLGGNTEAFF.

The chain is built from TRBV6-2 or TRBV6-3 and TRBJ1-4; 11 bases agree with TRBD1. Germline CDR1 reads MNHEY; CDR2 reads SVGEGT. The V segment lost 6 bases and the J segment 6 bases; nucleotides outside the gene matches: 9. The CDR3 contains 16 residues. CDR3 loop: CASSPNPGQGDEKLFF. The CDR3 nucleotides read TGTGCCAGCAGCCCCAATCCGGGACAGGGGGATGAAAAACTGTTTTTT.

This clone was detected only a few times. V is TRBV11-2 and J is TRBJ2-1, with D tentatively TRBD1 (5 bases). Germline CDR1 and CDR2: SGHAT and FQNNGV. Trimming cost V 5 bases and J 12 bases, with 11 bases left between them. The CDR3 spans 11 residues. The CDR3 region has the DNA TGTGCCAGCAGCCCAGGGTTTGGGCAGTTCTTC. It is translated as CASSPGFGQFF.

The CDR3 protein is CASSLRDRGNTEAFF. CDR3 nucleotides: TGTGCCAGCAGCTTGAGGGACAGGGGTAACACTGAAGCTTTCTTT. The chain combines TRBV5-4 with TRBJ1-1, with 10 bases that match TRBD1. The germline V gene has CDR1 SGHNT and CDR2 YYREEE (reference sequence). This CDR3 contains 15 residues. V was clipped by 1 base and J by 2 bases; unmatched bases: 2.

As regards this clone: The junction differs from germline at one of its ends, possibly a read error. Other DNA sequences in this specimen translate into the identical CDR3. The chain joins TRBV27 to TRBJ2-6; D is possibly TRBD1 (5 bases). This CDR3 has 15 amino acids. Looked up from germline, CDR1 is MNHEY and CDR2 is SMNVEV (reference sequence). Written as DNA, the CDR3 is TGTGCCAGCAGTTTCGAACTCTCTGGGGCCAATGTCCTGACTTTC. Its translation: CASSFELSGANVLTF.

The chain's CDR3 is CAWIRGQGATNYGYTF. Written as DNA, the CDR3 is TGTGCCTGGATTCGGGGACAGGGGGCTACTAACTATGGCTACACCTTC. The chain is built from TRBV30 and TRBJ1-2, with 12 bases lining up with TRBD1. This CDR3 has 16 residues. Germline trimming cut 4 bases from V and 0 bases from J; bases unmatched to any gene: 6. Germline V gene data show CDR1 as GTSNPN and CDR2 as SVGIG (reference sequence).

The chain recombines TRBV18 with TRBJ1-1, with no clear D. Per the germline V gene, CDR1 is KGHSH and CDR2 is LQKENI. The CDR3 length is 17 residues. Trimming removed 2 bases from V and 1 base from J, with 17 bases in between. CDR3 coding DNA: TGTGCCAGCTCACCATTTTACACGGGGAATTCGAACACTGAAGCTTTCTTT. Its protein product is CASSPFYTGNSNTEAFF.

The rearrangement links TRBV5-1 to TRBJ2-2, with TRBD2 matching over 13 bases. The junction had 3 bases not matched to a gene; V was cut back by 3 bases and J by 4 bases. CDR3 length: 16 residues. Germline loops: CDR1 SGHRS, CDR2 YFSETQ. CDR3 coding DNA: TGCGCCAGCAGCTGGGGACTAGCGGGGCTCACCGGGGAGCTGTTTTTT. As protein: CASSWGLAGLTGELFF.

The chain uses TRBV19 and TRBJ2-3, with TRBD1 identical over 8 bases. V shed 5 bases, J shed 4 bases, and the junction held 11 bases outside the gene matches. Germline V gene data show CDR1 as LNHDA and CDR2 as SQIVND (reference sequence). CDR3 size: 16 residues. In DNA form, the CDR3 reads TGTGCCAGTAGTCCCCTCCGGACAGGGCAGGCAGATACGCAGTATTTT. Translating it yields CASSPLRTGQADTQYF. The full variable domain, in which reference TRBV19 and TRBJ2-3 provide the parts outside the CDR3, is DGGITQSPKYLFRKEGQNVTLSCEQNLNHDAMYWYRQDPGQGLRLIYYSQIVNDFQKGDIAEGYSVSREKKESFPLTVTSAQKNPTAFYLCASSPLRTGQADTQYFGPGTRLTVL.

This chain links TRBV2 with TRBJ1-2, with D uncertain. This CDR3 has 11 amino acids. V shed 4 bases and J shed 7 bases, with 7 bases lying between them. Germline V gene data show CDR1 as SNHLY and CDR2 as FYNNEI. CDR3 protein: CASSVLAGYTF. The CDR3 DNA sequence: TGTGCCAGCAGTGTTTTAGCTGGCTACACCTTC.